What follows are 16 T cell receptor beta chains derived from one specimen sequenced in a study of blood T cell repertoires in COVID-19. The method was immunoSEQ multiplex PCR; TCRdb's version includes in-frame clones alone and lacks a portion of them. The data hold over 200,000 clones, with roughly 87% observed a single time. The material sequenced was peripheral blood. The origin of the receptors is a man aged 35-49 years with active or convalescent COVID-19.

The chain combines TRBV2 with TRBJ1-5; a possible D gene is TRBD1 (6 bases). Germline loops: CDR1 SNHLY, CDR2 FYNNEI. This CDR3 spans 17 amino acids. Deletions cut 7 bases from V and 3 bases from J, with 22 bases between. In DNA form, the CDR3 reads TGTGCCAGCACTCTTCTCCCCTCCGGGACACCCAATCAGCCCCAGCATTTT. Translating it yields CASTLLPSGTPNQPQHF.

The V gene is TRBV3-1 (or the pseudogene TRBV3-2), the J gene TRBJ2-7; 7 bases line up with TRBD2. The CDR3 extends over 13 amino acids. V dropped 1 base and J dropped 5; count of bases not matched to a gene: 2. Germline V gives CDR1 LGHDT, CDR2 YNNKEL (reference sequence). The CDR3 DNA reads TGTGCCAGCAGCCAAGGAACTAGCGACGAGCAGTACTTC. As protein: CASSQGTSDEQYF.

This chain links TRBV11-2 with TRBJ2-7, with a weak D call TRBD1 (6 bases). From germline, CDR1 is SGHAT and CDR2 FQNNGV. This CDR3 region has 13 residues. Trimming took off 4 bases at V and 4 bases at J, with 11 bases between the two ends. The CDR3 coding sequence is TGTGCCAGCAGCTCGACAGGAGGATACGAGCAGTACTTC. Translated: CASSSTGGYEQYF.

The chain joins TRBV9 to TRBJ2-1, with D perhaps matching TRBD2 (5 bases). Trimming removed 3 bases from V and 5 bases from J, with 15 bases in between. The germline CDR1 and CDR2 sequences are SGDLS and YYNGEE. This CDR3 comprises 15 residues. The CDR3 nucleotides read TGTGCCAGCAGCGGCGGGCCCTTCGGGAACAATGAGCAGTTCTTC. The encoded protein is CASSGGPFGNNEQFF.

V gene TRBV7-8 combines with J gene TRBJ2-7, with D tentatively TRBD1 (6 bases). Between the trimmed V and J ends, which lost 5 bases and 2 bases, there was a span of 10 bases. The CDR3 is 13 amino acids. CDR1 SGHVS and CDR2 FQNEAQ come from the germline V gene. The CDR3 sequence is CASSRTVTYEQYF. The CDR3 nucleotides are TGTGCCAGCAGCCGGACAGTAACCTACGAGCAGTACTTC.

V gene TRBV28 combines with J gene TRBJ1-2, with D perhaps TRBD1 (6 bases). From germline, CDR1 is MDHEN and CDR2 SYDVKM. This CDR3 is built from 12 residues. Between the trimmed V and J ends, which lost 7 bases and 3 bases, there was a span of 9 bases. The CDR3 sequence is CASIRQDYGYTF. The CDR3 bases are TGTGCCAGCATTAGACAGGACTATGGCTACACCTTC.

The chain carries TRBV23-1 and TRBJ2-1, with 15 positions matching TRBD2. TRBV23-1 belongs to the ORF category, with a function that is uncertain. The CDR3 spans 17 residues. V was pared by 2 bases and J by 4 bases, with 3 bases of the junction left unmatched. The CDR3 nucleotides read TGCGCCAGCAGTCAAAGGGGACTAGCGGGGGGATACAATGAGCAGTTCTTC. It encodes CASSQRGLAGGYNEQFF.

The chain uses TRBV5-8 and TRBJ2-3, with 9 bases fitting TRBD1. The germline V gene encodes CDR1 SGHTS and CDR2 YDEGEE. Losses at the gene ends were 2 bases for V and 4 bases for J; bases not matched to a gene: 2. The CDR3 is 14 residues long. Written as DNA, the CDR3 is TGTGCCAGCAGCTTCGGGGACAGGGCAGATACGCAGTATTTT. It encodes CASSFGDRADTQYF.

This chain joins TRBV3-1 (or the pseudogene TRBV3-2) and TRBJ2-1, with TRBD2 identical over 11 bases. This CDR3 comprises 15 residues. Looked up from germline, CDR1 is LGHDT and CDR2 is YNNKEL (reference sequence). J lost 8 bases, V lost 2 bases, and 5 bases had no gene match. The CDR3 DNA reads as TGTGCCAGCAGCCAACATAGCGGGGGGGGTGATGAGCAGTTCTTC. Amino acids: CASSQHSGGGDEQFF.

V and J are TRBV19 and TRBJ1-2, with D possibly matching TRBD1 (6 bases). CDR1 LNHDA and CDR2 SQIVND come from the germline V gene (reference sequence). This CDR3 has 14 amino acids. V was pared by 5 bases and J by 7 bases, with 17 bases between. In nucleotides, the CDR3 is TGTGCCAGTAGTGGGGGGGCCAGGGAAGGTGGCTACACCTTC. Residues: CASSGGAREGGYTF.

This clone has just a few counts. This chain connects TRBV3-1 (or the pseudogene TRBV3-2) to TRBJ1-5; no firm D call. V lost 0 bases and J 1 base, leaving 7 bases between the germline ends. Germline CDR1 LGHDT, CDR2 YNNKEL (reference sequence). The CDR3 has 15 amino acids. CDR3 sequence reads: CASSQDVGSNQPQHF. CDR3 DNA sequence: TGTGCCAGCAGCCAAGATGTCGGGAGCAATCAGCCCCAGCATTTT.

The rearrangement uses TRBV27 and TRBJ2-3, with D possibly TRBD1 on 6 matching bases. V dropped 6 bases and J dropped 2 bases, with 12 bases sitting between them. The CDR3 runs to 14 residues. Per germline, CDR1 MNHEY and CDR2 SMNVEV (reference sequence). The CDR3 DNA reads as TGTGCCAGCAGCGTACAGGGAACCACAGATACGCAGTATTTT. Protein sequence: CASSVQGTTDTQYF.

The chain joins TRBV28 to TRBJ1-5; TRBD1 matches at 8 bases. Germline values: CDR1 MDHEN, CDR2 SYDVKM. CDR3 size: 18 residues. V dropped 7 bases and J dropped 0; count of bases not matched to a gene: 14. The CDR3 sequence: CASNFQVDRDYSNQPQHF. The CDR3 DNA reads as TGTGCCAGCAACTTCCAGGTGGACAGGGACTATAGCAATCAGCCCCAGCATTTT.

This rearrangement joins TRBV19 to TRBJ2-7; TRBD2 matches at 9 bases. Looked up from germline, CDR1 is LNHDA and CDR2 is SQIVND (reference sequence). The CDR3 has 13 residues. J lost 4 bases, V lost 6 bases, and 4 bases had no gene match. The CDR3 DNA follows: TGTGCCAGTAGCACTACTAGCGGGTACGAGCAGTACTTC. Encoded protein: CASSTTSGYEQYF.

V is TRBV7-9 and J is TRBJ1-4; no clear D gene. Germline assignment: CDR1 SEHNR and CDR2 FQNEAQ (reference sequence). This CDR3 is 16 amino acids long. V was trimmed by 3 bases and J by 6 bases, leaving 17 bases between them. The CDR3 DNA sequence: TGTGCCAGCAGCTTGATAAACGGGGAACCGGATGAAAAACTGTTTTTT. Encoded protein: CASSLINGEPDEKLFF.

The chain employs TRBV3-1 (or the pseudogene TRBV3-2) and TRBJ2-1; 10 positions match TRBD2. Germline V gene data show CDR1 as LGHDT and CDR2 as YNNKEL (reference sequence). The CDR3 consists of 15 residues. The J segment lost 2 bases and the V segment lost 7 bases, leaving 5 bases of the junction unmatched. This CDR3 is CASTLSGGAYNEQFF. The DNA of the CDR3 is TGTGCCAGCACCCTCAGCGGGGGGGCCTACAATGAGCAGTTCTTC.